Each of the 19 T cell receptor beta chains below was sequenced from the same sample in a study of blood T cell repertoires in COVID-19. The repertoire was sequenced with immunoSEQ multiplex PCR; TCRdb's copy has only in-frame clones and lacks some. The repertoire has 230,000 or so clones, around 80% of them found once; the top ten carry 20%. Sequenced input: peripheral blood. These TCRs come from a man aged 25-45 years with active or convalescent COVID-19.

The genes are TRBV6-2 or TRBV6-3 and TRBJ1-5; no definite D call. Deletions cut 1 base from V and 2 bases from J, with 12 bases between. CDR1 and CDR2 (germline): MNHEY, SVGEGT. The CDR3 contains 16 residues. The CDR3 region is CASSYLNPIGNQPQHF. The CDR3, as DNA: TGTGCCAGCAGTTACTTGAACCCTATAGGCAATCAGCCCCAGCATTTT.

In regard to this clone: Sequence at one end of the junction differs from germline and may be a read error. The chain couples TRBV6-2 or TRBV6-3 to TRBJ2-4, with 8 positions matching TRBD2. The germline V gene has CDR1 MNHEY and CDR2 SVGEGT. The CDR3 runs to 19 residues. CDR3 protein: CARSPGRGGPVSGKNIQYF. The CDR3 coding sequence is TGTGCCCGCAGCCCCGGCCGGGGGGGGCCGGTGAGCGGCAAAAACATTCAGTACTTC.

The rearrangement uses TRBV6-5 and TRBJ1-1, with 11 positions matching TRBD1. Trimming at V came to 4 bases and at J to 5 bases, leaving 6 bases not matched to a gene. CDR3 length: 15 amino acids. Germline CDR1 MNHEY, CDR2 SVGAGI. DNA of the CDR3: TGTGCCAGCAGTTTAGGACAGGGGGCGGGAACTGAAGCTTTCTTT. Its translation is CASSLGQGAGTEAFF.

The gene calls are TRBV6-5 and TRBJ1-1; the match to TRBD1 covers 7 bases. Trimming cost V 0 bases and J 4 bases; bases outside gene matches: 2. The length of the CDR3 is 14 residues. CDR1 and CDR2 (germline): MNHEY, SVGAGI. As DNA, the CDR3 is TGTGCCAGCAGTTACTCGACAGGGAGCACTGAAGCTTTCTTT. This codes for CASSYSTGSTEAFF.

The CDR3 nucleotides read TGTGCCAGCAGCCGAGGGGTCGGACAGGGATACGAGCAGTACTTC. This translates into CASSRGVGQGYEQYF. The chain is built from TRBV3-1 (or the pseudogene TRBV3-2) and TRBJ2-7; the match to TRBD1 covers 8 bases. The length of the CDR3 is 15 residues. Germline V gene data show CDR1 as LGHDT and CDR2 as YNNKEL (reference sequence). J lost 4 bases, V lost 4 bases, and 9 bases had no gene match.

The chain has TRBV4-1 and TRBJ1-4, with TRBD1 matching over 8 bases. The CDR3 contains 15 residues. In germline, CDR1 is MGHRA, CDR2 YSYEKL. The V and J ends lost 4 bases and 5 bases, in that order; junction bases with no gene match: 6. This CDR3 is CASSLRQGINEKLFF. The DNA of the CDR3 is TGCGCCAGCAGCCTCAGACAGGGGATAAATGAAAAACTGTTTTTT.

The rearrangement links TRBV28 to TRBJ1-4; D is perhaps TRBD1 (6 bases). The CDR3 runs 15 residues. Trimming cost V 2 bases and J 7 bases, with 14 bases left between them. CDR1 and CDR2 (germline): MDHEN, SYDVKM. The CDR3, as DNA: TGTGCCAGCAGTTTAGATCGGGAAGGGGGTGAAAAACTGTTTTTT. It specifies CASSLDREGGEKLFF.

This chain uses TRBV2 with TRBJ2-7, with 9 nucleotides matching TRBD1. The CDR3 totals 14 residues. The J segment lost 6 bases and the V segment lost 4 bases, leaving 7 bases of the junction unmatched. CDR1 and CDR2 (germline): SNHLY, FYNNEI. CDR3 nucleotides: TGTGCCAGCAGTGTGGGACAGGGAGGCCTCGAGCAGTACTTC. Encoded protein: CASSVGQGGLEQYF.

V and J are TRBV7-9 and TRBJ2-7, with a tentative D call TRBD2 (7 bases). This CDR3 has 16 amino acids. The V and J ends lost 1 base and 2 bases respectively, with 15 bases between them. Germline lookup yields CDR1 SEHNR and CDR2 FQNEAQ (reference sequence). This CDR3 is CASSLGGGGVTYEQYF. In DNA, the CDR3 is TGTGCCAGCAGCTTAGGAGGCGGGGGCGTTACCTACGAGCAGTACTTC.

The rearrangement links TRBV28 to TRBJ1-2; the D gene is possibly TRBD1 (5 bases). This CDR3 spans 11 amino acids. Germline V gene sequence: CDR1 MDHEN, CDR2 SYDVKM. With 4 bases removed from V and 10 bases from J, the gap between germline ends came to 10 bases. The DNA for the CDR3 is TGTGCCAGCAGTTCCTTCAGGGACTACACCTTC. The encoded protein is CASSSFRDYTF.

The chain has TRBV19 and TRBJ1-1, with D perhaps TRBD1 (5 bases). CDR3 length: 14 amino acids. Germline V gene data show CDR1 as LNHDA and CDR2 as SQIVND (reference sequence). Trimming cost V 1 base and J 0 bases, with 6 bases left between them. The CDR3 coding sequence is TGTGCCAGTAGTATAGGCAGGGTGAACACTGAAGCTTTCTTT. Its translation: CASSIGRVNTEAFF.

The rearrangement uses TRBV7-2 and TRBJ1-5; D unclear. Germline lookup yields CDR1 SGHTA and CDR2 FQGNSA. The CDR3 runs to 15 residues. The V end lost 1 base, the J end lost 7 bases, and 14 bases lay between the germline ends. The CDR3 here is CASSLVAGRWQPQHF. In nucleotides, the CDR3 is TGTGCCAGCAGCTTAGTGGCGGGAAGGTGGCAGCCCCAGCATTTT.

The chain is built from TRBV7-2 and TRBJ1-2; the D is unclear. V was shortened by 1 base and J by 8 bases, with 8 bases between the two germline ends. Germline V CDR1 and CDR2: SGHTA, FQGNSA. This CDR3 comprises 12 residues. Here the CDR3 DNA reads TGTGCCAGCAGCTTAGTCCGGGTCGGCTACACCTTC. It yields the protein CASSLVRVGYTF.

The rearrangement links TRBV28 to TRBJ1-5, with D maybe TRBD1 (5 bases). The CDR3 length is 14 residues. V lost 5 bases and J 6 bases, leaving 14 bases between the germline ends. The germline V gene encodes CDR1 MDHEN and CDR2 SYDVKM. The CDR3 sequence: CASSQSRGGQPQHF. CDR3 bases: TGTGCCAGCAGTCAAAGTCGGGGGGGTCAGCCCCAGCATTTT. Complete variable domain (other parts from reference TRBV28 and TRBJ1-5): DVKVTQSSRYLVKRTGEKVFLECVQDMDHENMFWYRQDPGLGLRLIYFSYDVKMKEKGDIPEGYSVSREKKERFSLILESASTNQTSMYLCASSQSRGGQPQHFGDGTRLSIL.

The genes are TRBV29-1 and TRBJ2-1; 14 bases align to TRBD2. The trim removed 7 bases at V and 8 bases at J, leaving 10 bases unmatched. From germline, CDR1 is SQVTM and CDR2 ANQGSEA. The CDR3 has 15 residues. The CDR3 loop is CSGKRLAGGLDEQFF. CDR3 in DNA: TGCAGCGGGAAAAGACTAGCGGGAGGGTTGGATGAGCAGTTCTTC.

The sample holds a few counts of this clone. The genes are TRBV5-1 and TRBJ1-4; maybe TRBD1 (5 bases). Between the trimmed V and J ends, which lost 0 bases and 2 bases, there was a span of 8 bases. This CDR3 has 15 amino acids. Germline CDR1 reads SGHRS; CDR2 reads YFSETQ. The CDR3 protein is CASSLVAGTNEKLFF. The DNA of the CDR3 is TGCGCCAGCAGCTTGGTTGCAGGGACTAATGAAAAACTGTTTTTT.

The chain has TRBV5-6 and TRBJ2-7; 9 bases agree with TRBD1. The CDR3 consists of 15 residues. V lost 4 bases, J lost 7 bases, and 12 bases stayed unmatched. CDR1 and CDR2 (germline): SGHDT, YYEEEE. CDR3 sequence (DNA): TGTGCCAGCAGCGGCCGGAGGACAGGGGTGAGGGAGCAGTACTTC. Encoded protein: CASSGRRTGVREQYF.

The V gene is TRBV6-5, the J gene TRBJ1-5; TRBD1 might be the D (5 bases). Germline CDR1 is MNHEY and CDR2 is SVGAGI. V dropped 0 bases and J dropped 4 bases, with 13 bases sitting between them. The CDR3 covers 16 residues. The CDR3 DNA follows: TGTGCCAGCAGTTACTCCCCTTTCGGGGGGAATCAGCCCCAGCATTTT. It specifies CASSYSPFGGNQPQHF.

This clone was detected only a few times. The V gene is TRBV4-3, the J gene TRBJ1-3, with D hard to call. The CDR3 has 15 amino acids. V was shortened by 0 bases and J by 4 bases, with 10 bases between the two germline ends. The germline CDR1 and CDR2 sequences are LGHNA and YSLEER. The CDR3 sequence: CASSQDRVGGNTIYF. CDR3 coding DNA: TGCGCCAGCAGCCAAGATCGGGTAGGCGGAAACACCATATATTTT.